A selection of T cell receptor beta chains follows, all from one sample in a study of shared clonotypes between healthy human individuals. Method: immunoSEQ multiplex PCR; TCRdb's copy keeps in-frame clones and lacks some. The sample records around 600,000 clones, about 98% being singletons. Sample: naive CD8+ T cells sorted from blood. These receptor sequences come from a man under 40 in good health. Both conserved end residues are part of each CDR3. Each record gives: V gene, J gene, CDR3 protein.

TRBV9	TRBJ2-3	CASSAPQTSGSEDTQYF
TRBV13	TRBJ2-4	CASSLGQGSGNGGNIQYF
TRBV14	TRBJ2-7	CASSALPRDEQYF
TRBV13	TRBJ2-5	CASSLWGTSGSKETQYF
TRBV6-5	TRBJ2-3	CASSYSPSGSSDTQYF
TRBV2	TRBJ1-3	CASSDPGLGNTIYF
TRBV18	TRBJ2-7	CASSPRTTGADSYEQYF
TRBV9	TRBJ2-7	CASSVGGSVSYEQYF
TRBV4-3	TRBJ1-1	CASSQDNGDTEAFF
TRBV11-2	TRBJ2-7	CASSSRLAEPYEQYF
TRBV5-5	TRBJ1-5	CASRREGQGNNQPQHF
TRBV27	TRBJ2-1	CASSWVGYNEQFF
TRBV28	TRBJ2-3	CASSFPLAGKTDTQYF
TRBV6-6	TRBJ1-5	CASSGRTQPQHF
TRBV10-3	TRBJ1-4	CAISESPGSEKLFF
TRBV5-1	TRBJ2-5	CASSLGQGWETQYF
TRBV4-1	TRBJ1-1	CASSLGPGPTEAFF
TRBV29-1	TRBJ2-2	CSVSQGFPGELFF
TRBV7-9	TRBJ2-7	CASSHRVGGWHEQYF
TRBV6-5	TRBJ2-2	CASSYVNTGELFF
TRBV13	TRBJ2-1	CASSPDRGGMGEQFF
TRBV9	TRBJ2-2	CASSPGGRELFF
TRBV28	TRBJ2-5	CASSFQRGLGIDAETQYF
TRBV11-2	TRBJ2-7	CASSLRREPTYEQYF
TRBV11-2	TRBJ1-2	CASSLVSRGRGDGYTF
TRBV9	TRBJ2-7	CASSVGGFGGSYEQYF
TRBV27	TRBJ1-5	CASSLTGANQPQHF
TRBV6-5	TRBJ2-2	CASSYLNTGELFF
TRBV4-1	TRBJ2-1	CASSQASGYNNEQFF
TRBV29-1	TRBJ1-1	CSVGGDRVTEAFF
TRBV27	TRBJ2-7	CASNIPPYRVPLADQETYEQYF
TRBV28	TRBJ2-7	CASSLRSELLHEQYF
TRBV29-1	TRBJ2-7	CSVEQGYEQYF
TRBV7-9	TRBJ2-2	CASSLPTTDANTGELFF
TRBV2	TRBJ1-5	CASREWGSGNQPQHF
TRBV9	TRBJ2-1	CASSVDSLAGVQQFF
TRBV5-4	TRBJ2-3	CASSFTSVSTDTQYF
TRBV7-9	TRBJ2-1	CASSPVEEREDYNEQFF
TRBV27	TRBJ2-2	CASSSFLAVNTGELFF
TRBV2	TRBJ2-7	CASVGTFSYEQYF
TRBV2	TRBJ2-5	CASTPEEQGETQYF
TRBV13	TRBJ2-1	CASSLSGSGPYNEQFF
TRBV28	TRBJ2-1	CASSPQGGRYNEQFF
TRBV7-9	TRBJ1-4	CASRGGVEKLFF
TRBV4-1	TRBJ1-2	CASSQIDGNYGYTF
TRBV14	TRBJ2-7	CASSHSVNEQYF
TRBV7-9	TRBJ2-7	CASSTGWTSVIDEQYF
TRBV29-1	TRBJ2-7	CSVVLDDRGYEQYF
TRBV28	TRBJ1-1	CASSLTGVNTEAFF
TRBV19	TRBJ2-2	CASRGWEQSNTGELFF
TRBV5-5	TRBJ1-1	CASSSLTVVNTEAFF
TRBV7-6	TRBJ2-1	CASSSRPQLRGSYNEQFF
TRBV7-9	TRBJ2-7	CASRGGRNSYEQYF
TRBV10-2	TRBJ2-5	CASSIVDRGKETQYF
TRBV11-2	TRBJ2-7	CASSLWGTSGSSSYEQYF
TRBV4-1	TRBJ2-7	CASSPGQGLEQYF
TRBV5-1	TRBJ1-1	CASSLSRLNTEAFF
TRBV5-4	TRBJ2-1	CASSPGLAGGNEQFF